Shown below are 10 T cell receptor beta chains from a single sample sequenced in a study of T cell clonotyping in hematopoietic cell transplantation. The time point denotes: recipient sample about 28 days before transplant, after cytoreduction. The data were produced by immunoSEQ multiplex PCR, yet TCRdb's version contains in-frame clones alone and is incomplete. The table lists approximately 3,100 clones, under 97% of them singletons. The sequences come from peripheral blood mononuclear cells, collected before stem cell transplant. All receptors derive from a woman in her forties or fifties with chronic myeloid leukemia. Some clones in this sample may be carry-over from other donors' samples.

This clone was seen just once. The chain recombines TRBV7-9 with TRBJ1-4; D unclear. Germline-derived CDR1 and CDR2 are SEHNR and FQNEAQ (reference sequence). The CDR3 length is 16 residues. V was trimmed by 5 bases and J by 2 bases, leaving 15 bases between them. The CDR3 DNA reads as TGTGCCAGCAGCCCCAATAACGCTGCGACTAATGAAAAACTGTTTTTT. Translated: CASSPNNAATNEKLFF.

This CDR3 is CASSRGGTYGYTF. The CDR3 DNA sequence: TGTGCCAGCAGCCGGGGGGGGACCTATGGCTACACCTTC. The V and J genes are TRBV7-9 and TRBJ1-2; a possible D gene is TRBD1 (5 bases). The CDR3 length is 13 residues. Germline CDR1 is SEHNR and CDR2 is FQNEAQ (reference sequence). V was shortened by 5 bases and J by 4 bases, with 11 bases between the two germline ends.

The chain is built from TRBV9 and TRBJ2-1; D possibly corresponds to TRBD1 (6 bases). There are 17 residues in the CDR3. V dropped 0 bases and J dropped 4 bases, with 17 bases sitting between them. Germline V lookup: CDR1 SGDLS, CDR2 YYNGEE. In DNA, the CDR3 is TGTGCCAGCAGCGTAGATTTGGGGGCGGCAAATTACAATGAGCAGTTCTTC. Its translation: CASSVDLGAANYNEQFF.

This clone was recorded only once. The chain combines TRBV28 with TRBJ2-3, with 14 bases fitting TRBD2. Per germline, CDR1 MDHEN and CDR2 SYDVKM. CDR3 size: 15 residues. V trimming: 9 bases; J trimming: 1 base; junction bases outside the gene matches: 3. This CDR3 reads CASAGLAGGTDTQYF. In DNA, the CDR3 is TGTGCCAGTGCGGGACTAGCGGGGGGCACAGATACGCAGTATTTT.

This clone appeared a few times. The chain uses TRBV27 and TRBJ1-1; 11 nucleotides line up with TRBD1. Germline CDR1 and CDR2: MNHEY and SMNVEV (reference sequence). This CDR3 is built from 15 residues. The J segment lost 6 bases and the V segment lost 5 bases, leaving 8 bases of the junction unmatched. For the CDR3, the DNA is TGTGCCAGCAGTCCCCGGGACAGGGGGTTCCCTGAAGCTTTCTTT. Translating gives CASSPRDRGFPEAFF.

The rearrangement links TRBV5-1 to TRBJ1-2, with D perhaps TRBD1 (6 bases). V lost 0 bases to trimming and J lost 8 bases, with 14 bases between them. Germline loops: CDR1 SGHRS, CDR2 YFSETQ. The CDR3 loop spans 14 amino acids. This chain's CDR3 is CASSLAWTEMGYTF. For the CDR3, the DNA is TGCGCCAGCAGCTTGGCCTGGACAGAAATGGGCTACACCTTC.

The V call is TRBV7-2, the J call TRBJ2-2; 9 nucleotides match TRBD2. CDR3 length: 16 amino acids. The germline V gene has CDR1 SGHTA and CDR2 FQGNSA. V shed 5 bases, J shed 7 bases, and the junction held 11 bases outside the gene matches. CDR3 residues: CASSPDGAGGFGELFF. In DNA, the CDR3 is TGTGCCAGCAGCCCGGATGGGGCGGGGGGGTTCGGGGAGCTGTTTTTT.

V usage is TRBV28 and J usage is TRBJ1-5; D ambiguous. The CDR3 has 13 amino acids. Germline V gene lookup returns CDR1 MDHEN and CDR2 SYDVKM. V shed 7 bases and J shed 4 bases, with 11 bases lying between them. CDR3 coding DNA: TGTGCCAGCACTCAAGAGAGAAATCAGCCCCAGCATTTT. Translation: CASTQERNQPQHF.

The V call is TRBV9, the J call TRBJ1-5; D possibly corresponds to TRBD1 (5 bases). This CDR3 contains 13 residues. The germline V gene encodes CDR1 SGDLS and CDR2 YYNGEE. V was cut by 6 bases and J by 6 bases, with 13 bases left in between. CDR3 coding DNA: TGTGCCAGCACCGGGGGGGAGGGTCAGCCCCAGCATTTT. This translates into CASTGGEGQPQHF.

The rearrangement joins TRBV5-1 to TRBJ1-1, with D tentatively TRBD1 (5 bases). V lost 5 bases and J 5 bases, leaving 25 bases between the germline ends. This CDR3 is 17 amino acids long. Per the germline V gene, CDR1 is SGHRS and CDR2 is YFSETQ. The CDR3 reads CASRRSGAGGLVTEAFF. The CDR3 DNA reads as TGCGCCAGCAGACGAAGTGGCGCGGGGGGATTGGTTACTGAAGCTTTCTTT.